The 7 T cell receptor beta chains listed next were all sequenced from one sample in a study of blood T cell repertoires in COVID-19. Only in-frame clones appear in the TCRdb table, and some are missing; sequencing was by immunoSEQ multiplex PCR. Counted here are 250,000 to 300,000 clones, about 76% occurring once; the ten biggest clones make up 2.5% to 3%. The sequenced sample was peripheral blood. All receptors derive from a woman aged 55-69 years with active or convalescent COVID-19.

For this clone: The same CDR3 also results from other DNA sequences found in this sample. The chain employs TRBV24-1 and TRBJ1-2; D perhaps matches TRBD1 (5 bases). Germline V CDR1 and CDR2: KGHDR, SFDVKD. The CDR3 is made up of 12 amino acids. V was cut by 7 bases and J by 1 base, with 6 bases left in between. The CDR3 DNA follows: TGTGCCACCAGCGACAGTAACTATGGCTACACCTTC. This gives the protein CATSDSNYGYTF.

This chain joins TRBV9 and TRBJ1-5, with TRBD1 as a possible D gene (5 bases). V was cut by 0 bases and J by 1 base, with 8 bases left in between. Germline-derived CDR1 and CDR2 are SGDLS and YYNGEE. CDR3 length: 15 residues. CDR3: CASSVEAGSNQPQHF. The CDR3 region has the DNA TGTGCCAGCAGCGTAGAGGCAGGGAGCAATCAGCCCCAGCATTTT.

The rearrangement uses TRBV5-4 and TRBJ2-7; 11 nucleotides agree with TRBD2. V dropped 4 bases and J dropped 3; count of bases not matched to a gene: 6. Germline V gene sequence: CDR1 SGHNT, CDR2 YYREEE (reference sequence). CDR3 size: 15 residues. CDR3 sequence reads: CASSRLGTSGYEQYF. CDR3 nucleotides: TGTGCCAGCAGCAGACTTGGGACTAGCGGCTACGAGCAGTACTTC.

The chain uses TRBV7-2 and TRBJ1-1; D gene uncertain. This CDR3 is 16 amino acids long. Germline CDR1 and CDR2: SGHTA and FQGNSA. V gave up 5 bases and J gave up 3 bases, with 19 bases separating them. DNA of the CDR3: TGTGCCAGCAGCGCAATCTTCACGGGGTGGGACACTGAAGCTTTCTTT. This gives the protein CASSAIFTGWDTEAFF.

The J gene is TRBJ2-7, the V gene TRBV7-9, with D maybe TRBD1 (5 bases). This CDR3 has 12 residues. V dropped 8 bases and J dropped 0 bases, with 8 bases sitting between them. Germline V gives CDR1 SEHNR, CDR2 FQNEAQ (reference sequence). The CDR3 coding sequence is TGTGCCAGCGGACAAAACTCCTACGAGCAGTACTTC. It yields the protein CASGQNSYEQYF.

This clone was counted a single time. Here the CDR3 DNA reads TGTGCCAGCTCACCGGGCGGGGACTCCGGCAAGCAGTACTTC. It specifies CASSPGGDSGKQYF. The genes are TRBV18 and TRBJ2-7; possibly TRBD2 for D (6 bases). The CDR3 runs 14 residues. Trimming pared 3 bases from V and 8 bases from J, leaving 17 bases between. Germline CDR1 reads KGHSH; CDR2 reads LQKENI.

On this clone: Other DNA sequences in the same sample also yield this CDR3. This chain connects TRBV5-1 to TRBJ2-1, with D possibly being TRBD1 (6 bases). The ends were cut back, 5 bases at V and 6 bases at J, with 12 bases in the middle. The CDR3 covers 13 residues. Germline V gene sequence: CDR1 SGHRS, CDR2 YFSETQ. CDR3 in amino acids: CASSRQVGNEQFF. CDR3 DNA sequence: TGCGCCAGCAGTCGACAGGTGGGCAATGAGCAGTTCTTC.